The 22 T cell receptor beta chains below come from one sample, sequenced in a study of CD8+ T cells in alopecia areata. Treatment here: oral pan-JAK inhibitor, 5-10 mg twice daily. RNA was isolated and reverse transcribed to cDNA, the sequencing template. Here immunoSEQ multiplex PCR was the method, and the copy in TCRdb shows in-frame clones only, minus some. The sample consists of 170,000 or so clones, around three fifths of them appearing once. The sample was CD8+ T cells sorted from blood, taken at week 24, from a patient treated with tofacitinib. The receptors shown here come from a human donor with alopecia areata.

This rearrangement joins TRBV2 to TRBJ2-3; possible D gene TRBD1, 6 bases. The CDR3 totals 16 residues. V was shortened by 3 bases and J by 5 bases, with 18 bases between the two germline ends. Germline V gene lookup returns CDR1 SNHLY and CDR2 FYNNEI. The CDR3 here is CASSDSGGMSRDTQYF. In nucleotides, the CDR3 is TGTGCCAGCAGTGATAGTGGGGGCATGTCGAGAGATACGCAGTATTTT. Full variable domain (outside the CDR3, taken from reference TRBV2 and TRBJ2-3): EPEVTQTPSHQVTQMGQEVILRCVPISNHLYFYWYRQILGQKVEFLVSFYNNEISEKSEIFDDQFSVERPDGSNFTLKIRSTKLEDSAMYFCASSDSGGMSRDTQYFGPGTRLTVL.

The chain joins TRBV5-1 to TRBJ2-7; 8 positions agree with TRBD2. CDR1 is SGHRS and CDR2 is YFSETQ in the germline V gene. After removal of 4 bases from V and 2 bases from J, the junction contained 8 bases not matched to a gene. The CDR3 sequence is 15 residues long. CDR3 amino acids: CASSRAAGAPYEQYF. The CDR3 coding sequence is TGCGCCAGCAGCAGGGCAGCGGGGGCCCCCTACGAGCAGTACTTC. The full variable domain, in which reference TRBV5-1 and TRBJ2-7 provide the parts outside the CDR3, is KAGVTQTPRYLIKTRGQQVTLSCSPISGHRSVSWYQQTPGQGLQFLFEYFSETQRNKGNFPGRFSGRQFSNSRSEMNVSTLELGDSALYLCASSRAAGAPYEQYFGPGTRLTVT.

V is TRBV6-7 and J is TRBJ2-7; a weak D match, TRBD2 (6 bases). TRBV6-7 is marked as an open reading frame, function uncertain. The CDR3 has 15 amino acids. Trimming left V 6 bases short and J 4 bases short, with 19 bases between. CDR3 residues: CASSPGWGVAYEQYF. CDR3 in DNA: TGTGCCAGCAGCCCCGGTTGGGGGGTTGCTTACGAGCAGTACTTC.

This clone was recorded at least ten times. CDR3 sequence (DNA): TGTGCCATCAGTGATCTTGGGGCCAAAAACATTCAGTACTTC. Its protein product is CAISDLGAKNIQYF. This chain uses TRBV10-3 with TRBJ2-4, with unresolved D. V shed 3 bases and J shed 1 base, with 7 bases lying between them. The CDR3 consists of 14 residues. Germline lookup yields CDR1 ENHRY and CDR2 SYGVKD.

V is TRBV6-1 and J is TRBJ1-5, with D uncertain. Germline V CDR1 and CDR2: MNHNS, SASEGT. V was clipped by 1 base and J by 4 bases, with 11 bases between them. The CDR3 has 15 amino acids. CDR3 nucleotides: TGTGCCAGCAGTGAAGTCTATAGATTAAATCAGCCCCAGCATTTT. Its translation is CASSEVYRLNQPQHF.

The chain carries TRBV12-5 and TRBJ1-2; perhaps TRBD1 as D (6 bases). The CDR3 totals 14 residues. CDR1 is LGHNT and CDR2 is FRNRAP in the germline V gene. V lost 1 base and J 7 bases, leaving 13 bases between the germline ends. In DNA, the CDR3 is TGTGCTAGTGGTTTGGGGGGACAAACCGGTGGCTACACCTTC. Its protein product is CASGLGGQTGGYTF.

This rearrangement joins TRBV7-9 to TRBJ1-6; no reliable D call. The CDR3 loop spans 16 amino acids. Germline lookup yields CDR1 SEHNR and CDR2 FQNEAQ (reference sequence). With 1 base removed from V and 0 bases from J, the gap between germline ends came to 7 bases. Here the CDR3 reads CASSLVGSSYNSPLHF. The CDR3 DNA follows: TGTGCCAGCAGCTTAGTTGGGAGCTCCTATAATTCACCCCTCCACTTT.

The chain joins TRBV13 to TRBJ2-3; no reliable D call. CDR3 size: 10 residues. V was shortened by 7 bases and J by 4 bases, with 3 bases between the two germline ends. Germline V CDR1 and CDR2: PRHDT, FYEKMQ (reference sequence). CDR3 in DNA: TGTGCCAGCATTGCAGATACGCAGTATTTT. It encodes CASIADTQYF.

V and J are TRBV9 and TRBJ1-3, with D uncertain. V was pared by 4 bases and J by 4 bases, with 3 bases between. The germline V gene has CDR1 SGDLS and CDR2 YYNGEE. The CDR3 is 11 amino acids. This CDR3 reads CASSPGNTIYF. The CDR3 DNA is TGTGCCAGCAGCCCAGGAAACACCATATATTTT.

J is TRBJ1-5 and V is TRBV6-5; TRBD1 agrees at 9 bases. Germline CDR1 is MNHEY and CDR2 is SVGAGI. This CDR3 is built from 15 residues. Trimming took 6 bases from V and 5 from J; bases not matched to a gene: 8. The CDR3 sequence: CASSLAGTGYQPQHF. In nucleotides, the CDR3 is TGTGCCAGCAGCCTTGCCGGGACAGGGTATCAGCCCCAGCATTTT.

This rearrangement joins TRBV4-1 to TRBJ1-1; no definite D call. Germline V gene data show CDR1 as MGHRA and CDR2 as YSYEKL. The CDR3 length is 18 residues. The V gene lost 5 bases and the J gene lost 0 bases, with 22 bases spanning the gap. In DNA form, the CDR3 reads TGCGCCAGCAGCTTATCCGCGGCGGTTAGGACCTTGAACACTGAAGCTTTCTTT. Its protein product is CASSLSAAVRTLNTEAFF.

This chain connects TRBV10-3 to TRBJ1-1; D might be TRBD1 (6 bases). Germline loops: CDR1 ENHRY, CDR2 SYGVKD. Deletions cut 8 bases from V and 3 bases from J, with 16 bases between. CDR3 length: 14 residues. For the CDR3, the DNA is TGTGCCATCTCCGAAGGGGGGGCTGACACTGAAGCTTTCTTT. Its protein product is CAISEGGADTEAFF.

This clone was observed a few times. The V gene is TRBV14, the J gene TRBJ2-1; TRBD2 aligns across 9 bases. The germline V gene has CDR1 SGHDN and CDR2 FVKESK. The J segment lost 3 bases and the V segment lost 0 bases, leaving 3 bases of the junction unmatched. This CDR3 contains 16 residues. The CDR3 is CASSQEPRGGYNEQFF. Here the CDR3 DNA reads TGTGCCAGCAGCCAAGAACCGCGGGGGGGCTACAATGAGCAGTTCTTC.

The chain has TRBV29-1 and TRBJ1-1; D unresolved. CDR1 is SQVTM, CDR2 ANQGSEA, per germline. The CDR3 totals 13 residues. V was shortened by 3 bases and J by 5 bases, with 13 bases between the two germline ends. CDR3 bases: TGCAGCGTTGAGGAGGGATTGAGGACTGAAGCTTTCTTT. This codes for CSVEEGLRTEAFF.

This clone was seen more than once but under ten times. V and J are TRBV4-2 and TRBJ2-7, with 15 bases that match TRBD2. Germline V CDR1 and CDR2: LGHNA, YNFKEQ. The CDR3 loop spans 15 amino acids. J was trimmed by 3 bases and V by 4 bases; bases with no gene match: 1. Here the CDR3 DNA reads TGTGCCAGCAGCCCGGGACTAGCGGGAGGCTACGAGCAGTACTTC. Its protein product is CASSPGLAGGYEQYF.

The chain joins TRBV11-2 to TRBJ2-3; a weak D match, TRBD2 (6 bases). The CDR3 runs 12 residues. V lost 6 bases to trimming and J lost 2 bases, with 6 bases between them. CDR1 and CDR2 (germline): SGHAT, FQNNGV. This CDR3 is CASRDYTDTQYF. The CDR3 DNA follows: TGTGCCAGCAGGGACTACACAGATACGCAGTATTTT.

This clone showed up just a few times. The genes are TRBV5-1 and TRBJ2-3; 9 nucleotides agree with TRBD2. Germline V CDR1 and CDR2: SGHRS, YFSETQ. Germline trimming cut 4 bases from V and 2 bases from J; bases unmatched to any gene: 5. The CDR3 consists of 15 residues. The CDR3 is CASSEAGGSTDTQYF. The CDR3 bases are TGCGCCAGCAGCGAAGCGGGGGGTTCCACAGATACGCAGTATTTT.

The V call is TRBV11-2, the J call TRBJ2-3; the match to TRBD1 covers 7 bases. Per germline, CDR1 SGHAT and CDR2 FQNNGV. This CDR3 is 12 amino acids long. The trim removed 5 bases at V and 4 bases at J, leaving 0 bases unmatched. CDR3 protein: CASSTGADTQYF. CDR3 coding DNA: TGTGCCAGCAGCACAGGGGCAGATACGCAGTATTTT. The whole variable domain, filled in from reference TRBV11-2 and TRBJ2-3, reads EAGVAQSPRYKIIEKRQSVAFWCNPISGHATLYWYQQILGQGPKLLIQFQNNGVVDDSQLPKDRFSAERLKGVDSTLKIQPAKLEDSAVYLCASSTGADTQYFGPGTRLTVL.

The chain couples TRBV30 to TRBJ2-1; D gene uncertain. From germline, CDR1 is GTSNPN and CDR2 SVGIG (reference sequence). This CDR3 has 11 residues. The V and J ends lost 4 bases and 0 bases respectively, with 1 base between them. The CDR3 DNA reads TGTGCCTGGATCTCCTACAATGAGCAGTTCTTC. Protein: CAWISYNEQFF.

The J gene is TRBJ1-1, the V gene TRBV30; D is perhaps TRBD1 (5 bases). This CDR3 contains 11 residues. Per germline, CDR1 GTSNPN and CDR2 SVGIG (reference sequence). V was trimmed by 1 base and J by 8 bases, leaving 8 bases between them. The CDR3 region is CAWSAGGEAFF. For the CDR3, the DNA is TGTGCCTGGAGTGCCGGGGGGGAAGCTTTCTTT.

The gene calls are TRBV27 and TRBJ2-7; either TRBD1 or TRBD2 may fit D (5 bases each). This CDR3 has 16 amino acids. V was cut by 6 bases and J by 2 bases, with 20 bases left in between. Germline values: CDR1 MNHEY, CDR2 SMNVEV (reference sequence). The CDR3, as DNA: TGTGCCAGCAGCCATACCGGGACCCAATCCCCCTACGAGCAGTACTTC. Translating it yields CASSHTGTQSPYEQYF.

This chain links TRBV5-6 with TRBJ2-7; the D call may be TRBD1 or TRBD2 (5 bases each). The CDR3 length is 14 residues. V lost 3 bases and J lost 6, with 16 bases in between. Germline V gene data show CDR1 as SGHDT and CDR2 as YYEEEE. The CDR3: CASSSTDVLAEQYF. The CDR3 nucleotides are TGTGCCAGCAGCTCGACAGACGTCCTAGCCGAGCAGTACTTC.